The clone carrying this TCR beta chain showed up many times. Original data processing: A per-sample median of approximately 87,000 TCRs was observed, with counts ranging from about 20,000 to 750,000. TCRdb analysed the RACE reads with MiXCR anew, one entry per CDR3 protein. None of the V and J calls come from the authors' own analysis; TCRdb made them. Of approximately 320,000 distinct CDR3 sequences in the sample, around 5.5% were seen once. The data originate from a study of human T cells and chemical hapten exposure. Study information: An area of 2 cm by approximately 2.1 cm on upper inner arm skin received 2% DPC for sensitization. Application of 0.01% DPC to the upper back was done by patch test, with a reading at 6 days.

CDR1 SGHVS and CDR2 FQNEAQ come from the germline V gene. The CDR3 has 17 residues. V was trimmed by 1 base and J by 0 bases, leaving 15 bases between them. The time point here: pre-sensitization, week 0. Treatment specified: therapeutic diphenylcyclopropenone sensitization with weekly scalp DPC. Sequenced material: whole blood, taken in connection with sensitization to the hapten diphenylcyclopropenone (DPC). This receptor was obtained from a woman aged 18-29 years with alopecia areata. Some clones in this sample may be carry-over from other donors' samples. The gene calls are TRBV7-8 and TRBJ1-1; D not resolved. CDR3 sequence (DNA): TGTGCCAGCAGCTTAGGCGTGGCGTGGGTCTTGAACACTGAAGCTTTCTTT. Translated: CASSLGVAWVLNTEAFF.